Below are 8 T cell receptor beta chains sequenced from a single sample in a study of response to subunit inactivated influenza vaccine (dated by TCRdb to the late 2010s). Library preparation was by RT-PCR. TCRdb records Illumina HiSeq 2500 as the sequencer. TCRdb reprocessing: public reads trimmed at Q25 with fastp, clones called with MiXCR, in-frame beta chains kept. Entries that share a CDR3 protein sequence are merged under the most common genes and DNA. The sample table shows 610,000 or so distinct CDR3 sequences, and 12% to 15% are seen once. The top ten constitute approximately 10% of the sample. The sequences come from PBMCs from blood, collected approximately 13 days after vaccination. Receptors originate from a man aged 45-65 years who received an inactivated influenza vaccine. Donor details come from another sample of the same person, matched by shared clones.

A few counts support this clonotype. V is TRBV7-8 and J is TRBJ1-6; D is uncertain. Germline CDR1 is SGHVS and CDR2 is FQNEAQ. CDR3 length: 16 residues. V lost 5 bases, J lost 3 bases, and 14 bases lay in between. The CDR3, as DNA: TGTGCCAGCAGCCAGCTGTACAGTTTCTATAATTCACCCCTCCACTTT. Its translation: CASSQLYSFYNSPLHF.

CDR3 nucleotides: TGTGCCAGCAGTTTAGGGGGGGCATATTTCTACGAGCAGTACTTC. Amino acid sequence: CASSLGGAYFYEQYF. This chain connects TRBV28 to TRBJ2-7; maybe TRBD2 (7 bases). This CDR3 is 15 amino acids long. The germline V and J ends were trimmed by 2 bases and 3 bases, with 14 bases remaining between them. The V gene's germline CDR1 is MDHEN and CDR2 SYDVKM.

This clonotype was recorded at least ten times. CDR3 sequence: CSVSQAVDTQYF. The CDR3 DNA is TGCAGCGTGAGCCAAGCGGTGGATACGCAGTATTTT. The rearrangement uses TRBV29-1 and TRBJ2-3, with D perhaps matching TRBD2 (5 bases). The CDR3 extends over 12 amino acids. Germline V gene lookup returns CDR1 SQVTM and CDR2 ANQGSEA. V was cut by 6 bases and J by 6 bases, with 13 bases left in between.

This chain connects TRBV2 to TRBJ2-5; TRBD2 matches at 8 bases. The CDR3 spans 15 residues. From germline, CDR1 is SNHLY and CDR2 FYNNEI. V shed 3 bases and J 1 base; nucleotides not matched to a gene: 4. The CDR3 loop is CASSESAGVQETQYF. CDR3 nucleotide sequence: TGTGCCAGCAGTGAGTCAGCGGGGGTCCAAGAGACCCAGTACTTC.

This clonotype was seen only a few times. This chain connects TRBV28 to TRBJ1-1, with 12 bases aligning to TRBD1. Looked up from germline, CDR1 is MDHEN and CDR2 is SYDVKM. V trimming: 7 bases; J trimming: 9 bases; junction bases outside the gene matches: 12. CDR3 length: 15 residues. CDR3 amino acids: CASTPVGQGAMKAFF. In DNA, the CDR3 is TGTGCCAGCACCCCTGTGGGACAGGGGGCAATGAAAGCTTTCTTT.

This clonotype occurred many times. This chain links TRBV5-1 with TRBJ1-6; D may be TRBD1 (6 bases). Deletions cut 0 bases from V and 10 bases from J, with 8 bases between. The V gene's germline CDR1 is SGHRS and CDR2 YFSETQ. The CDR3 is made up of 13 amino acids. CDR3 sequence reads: CASSLDGGSPLHF. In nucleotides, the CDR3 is TGCGCCAGCAGCTTGGATGGGGGCTCACCCCTCCACTTT.

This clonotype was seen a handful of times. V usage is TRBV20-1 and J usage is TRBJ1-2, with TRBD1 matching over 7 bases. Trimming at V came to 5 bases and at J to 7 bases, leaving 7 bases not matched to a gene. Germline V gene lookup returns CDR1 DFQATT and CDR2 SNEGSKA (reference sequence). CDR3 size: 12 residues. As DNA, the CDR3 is TGCAGTGCTCAACAGGGGTTAAGTGGCTACACCTTC. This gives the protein CSAQQGLSGYTF.

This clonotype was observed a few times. The CDR3 bases are TGCGCCAGCAGCTTGGACCGGAGTATCGGACAGCAGTATTTT. The encoded protein is CASSLDRSIGQQYF. The chain uses TRBV5-1 and TRBJ2-3; perhaps TRBD1 as D (5 bases). The V gene lost 0 bases and the J gene lost 11 bases, with 16 bases spanning the gap. This CDR3 contains 14 residues. Germline CDR1 is SGHRS and CDR2 is YFSETQ.